The clone carrying this T cell receptor beta chain was recorded once. The data derive from a study of shared clonotypes between healthy human individuals. Across the whole study: The study enrolled two women and three men aged 18 to 49.

The test was conducted at deep level. Methods used by the authors: There were no quality scores in the junction-only immunoSEQ sequences, so filtering differed. TCRdb's table, derived via immunoSEQ multiplex PCR, lists solely in-frame clones and lacks some. V and J calls and clone size follow that table, whereas D and trimming were derived from the DNA. The table shows 450,000 to 550,000 clones, with 70% to 80% occurring only once. The V end was cut by 5 bases, the J end by 4 bases, with 12 bases between. This CDR3 is 13 amino acids long. Germline V gives CDR1 SGHTA, CDR2 FQGTGA. The source is a woman in her 40s in good health. Some clones in this sample may be carry-over from other donors' samples. The chain has TRBV7-3 and TRBJ2-7; no firm D call. Material: PBMCs. Here the CDR3 reads CASSPSGPYEQYF. The CDR3 DNA is TGTGCCAGCAGCCCTTCTGGTCCTTACGAGCAGTACTTC.